This T cell receptor (beta chain) was captured in a study of blood T cell repertoires in COVID-19. Turning to the study itself: The United States, Italy and Spain provided the acute and convalescent COVID-19 samples. Sources were T cells, B-cell-depleted T cells, or PBMCs; the material itself was cDNA or gDNA.

Original methodology: It was from reference gene primer amplification that nucleated cell counts were estimated. Data came from immunoSEQ multiplex PCR; TCRdb stores just in-frame clones and leaves some out. V, J and clone size derive from that table, while D and trimming were established from the DNA sequence. Of under 140,000 clones listed, 82% are singletons. Germline lookup yields CDR1 LGHNA and CDR2 YNFKEQ. The CDR3 is 16 amino acids. Deletions cut 1 base from V and 0 bases from J, with 9 bases between. Specimen: peripheral blood. The sequence derives from a woman aged 60 to 75 with acute or convalescent COVID-19. The chain uses TRBV4-2 and TRBJ1-4; D remains ambiguous. The CDR3 loop is CASSQADTSTNEKLFF. The CDR3 DNA reads TGTGCCAGCAGCCAAGCCGACACCTCAACTAATGAAAAACTGTTTTTT.